This TCR beta chain was sequenced for a study of metastatic and nonmetastatic thyroid tumors. In its sample, this clone was seen many times. This CDR3 is 15 amino acids long. Germline CDR1 and CDR2: LGHNA and YSLEER. Between the trimmed V and J ends, which lost 0 bases and 5 bases, there was a span of 13 bases. None of the patients had undergone any treatment ahead of thyroid surgery. TCRdb re-called the PCR reads via MiXCR. The profile shows approximately 16,000 clones, around 13% of them singletons. The sample taken for sequencing was blood. V gene TRBV4-3 combines with J gene TRBJ1-2, with no clear D. The TCR was taken from a female donor with papillary thyroid cancer or a benign thyroid nodule (not recorded which). Some clones in this sample may be carry-over from other donors' samples. CDR3 sequence (DNA): TGCGCCAGCAGCCAAGATAGGCAGACGAAGTATGGCTACACCTTC. Translating it yields CASSQDRQTKYGYTF.